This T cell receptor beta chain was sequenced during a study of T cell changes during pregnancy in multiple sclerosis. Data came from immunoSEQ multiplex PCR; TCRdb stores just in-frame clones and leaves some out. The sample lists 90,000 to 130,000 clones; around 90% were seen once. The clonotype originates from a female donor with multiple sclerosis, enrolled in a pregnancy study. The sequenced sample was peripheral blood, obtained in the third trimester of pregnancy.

CDR3 coding DNA: TGCGCCAGCAGCGCACATATTCAGAACACTGAAGCTTTCTTT. Protein sequence: CASSAHIQNTEAFF. The gene calls are TRBV4-1 and TRBJ1-1; no reliable D call. The germline V gene has CDR1 MGHRA and CDR2 YSYEKL. The CDR3 extends over 14 amino acids. Between the trimmed V and J ends, which lost 5 bases and 1 base, there was a span of 11 bases.